These 16 T cell receptor beta chains came from one sample sequenced in a study of human T cells and chemical hapten exposure. One entry per CDR3 protein, called by TCRdb with MiXCR from the RACE reads. The sample lists fewer than 85,000 distinct CDR3 sequences, 11% occurring once. Stated time point: patch test 2, 6 weeks after DPC sensitization. Noted treatment: therapeutic diphenylcyclopropenone sensitization with weekly scalp DPC. Sample: whole blood, taken in connection with sensitization to the hapten diphenylcyclopropenone (DPC). These receptors were collected from a man younger than 35 with alopecia areata. Some clones in this sample may be carry-over from other donors' samples.

This chain links TRBV4-3 with TRBJ2-5; D uncertain. CDR1 is LGHNA, CDR2 YSLEER, per germline. The CDR3 extends over 16 amino acids. The germline V and J ends were trimmed by 1 base and 5 bases, with 17 bases remaining between them. The CDR3 bases are TGCGCCAGCAGCCAAGTCATCCAGCTAGATGGGGAGACCCAGTACTTC. The encoded protein is CASSQVIQLDGETQYF.

This clonotype was found many times. This sequence joins TRBV7-9 and TRBJ2-7; no firm D call. V lost 4 bases and J 2 bases, leaving 12 bases between the germline ends. Germline V gene lookup returns CDR1 SEHNR and CDR2 FQNEAQ (reference sequence). The CDR3 covers 14 residues. CDR3 sequence: CASSSKDRPYEQYF. The CDR3 region has the DNA TGTGCCAGCAGCTCCAAAGACCGACCCTACGAGCAGTACTTC.

The chain has TRBV2 and TRBJ1-5, with D perhaps matching TRBD1 (5 bases). V dropped 7 bases and J dropped 4 bases, with 17 bases sitting between them. The CDR3 runs to 15 residues. CDR1 is SNHLY, CDR2 FYNNEI, per germline. The CDR3 bases are TGTGCCAGCACTGGGGGTCGGAGCATTAATCAGCCCCAGCATTTT. It is translated as CASTGGRSINQPQHF.

This clonotype has a count of ten or more. The rearrangement links TRBV19 to TRBJ1-5; 7 nucleotides align to TRBD1. From germline, CDR1 is LNHDA and CDR2 SQIVND (reference sequence). J was trimmed by 0 bases and V by 3 bases; bases with no gene match: 17. The CDR3 sequence is 20 residues long. In DNA form, the CDR3 reads TGTGCCAGTAGTATGAGATCGGGACAGACCTCAGTCCTTAGCAATCAGCCCCAGCATTTT. Its translation: CASSMRSGQTSVLSNQPQHF. Full variable domain (rest looked up from reference TRBV19 and TRBJ1-5): DGGITQSPKYLFRKEGQNVTLSCEQNLNHDAMYWYRQDPGQGLRLIYYSQIVNDFQKGDIAEGYSVSREKKESFPLTVTSAQKNPTAFYLCASSMRSGQTSVLSNQPQHFGDGTRLSIL.

This clonotype was seen many times. J is TRBJ2-5 and V is TRBV20-1; D is perhaps TRBD1 (5 bases). CDR3 length: 13 amino acids. CDR1 and CDR2 from the germline V gene are DFQATT and SNEGSKA (reference sequence). Trimming stripped 3 bases from V and 1 base from J, with 9 bases between. The CDR3 reads CSASVRVQETQYF. CDR3 coding DNA: TGCAGTGCTAGCGTCAGGGTCCAAGAGACCCAGTACTTC.

V is TRBV5-1 and J is TRBJ2-2; a possible D gene is TRBD2 (6 bases). This CDR3 spans 15 amino acids. Trimming removed 3 bases at V and 4 bases at J, with 13 bases between. CDR1 and CDR2 from the germline V gene are SGHRS and YFSETQ. The DNA of the CDR3 is TGCGCCAGCAGCTACCGGACTACAGGCACCGGGGAGCTGTTTTTT. Translating gives CASSYRTTGTGELFF.

J is TRBJ1-2 and V is TRBV24-1, with 8 bases fitting TRBD1. CDR1 and CDR2 from the germline V gene are KGHDR and SFDVKD. This CDR3 contains 13 residues. Trimming at V came to 3 bases and at J to 6 bases, leaving 2 bases not matched to a gene. The CDR3 nucleotides read TGTGCCACCAGTGATCAACAGGGGGATGGCTACACCTTC. Translation: CATSDQQGDGYTF.

The V call is TRBV19, the J call TRBJ1-6; TRBD1 matches at 7 bases. The V gene's germline CDR1 is LNHDA and CDR2 SQIVND (reference sequence). The CDR3 is made up of 15 amino acids. The V segment lost 5 bases and the J segment 7 bases; nucleotides outside the gene matches: 8. For the CDR3, the DNA is TGTGCCAGTAGTCTCCCGGCGACAGGGAATTCACCCCTCCACTTT. This encodes CASSLPATGNSPLHF.

This clonotype was seen many times. The CDR3 loop is CASSQGTVDPPQHF. CDR3 sequence (DNA): TGTGCCAGCAGCCAAGGGACAGTTGATCCGCCCCAGCATTTT. The V and J genes are TRBV9 and TRBJ1-5; TRBD1 matches at 7 bases. The CDR3 contains 14 residues. V lost 4 bases to trimming and J lost 9 bases; unmatched junction nucleotides: 10. The V gene's germline CDR1 is SGDLS and CDR2 YYNGEE.

The chain carries TRBV12-5 and TRBJ1-1; TRBD1 aligns across 10 bases. The CDR3 length is 18 residues. V shed 3 bases, J shed 3 bases, and the junction held 13 bases outside the gene matches. Germline CDR1 is LGHNT and CDR2 is FRNRAP. The DNA for the CDR3 is TGTGCTAGTGGTTTAATAGCCGGGACAGGGGAATTGTACACTGAAGCTTTCTTT. Amino acid sequence: CASGLIAGTGELYTEAFF.

This clonotype was recorded at least ten times. The chain couples TRBV2 to TRBJ2-7; TRBD1 agrees at 8 bases. J gave up 5 bases and V 4 bases, and 7 bases lay outside the gene matches. CDR3 length equals 14 residues. Germline CDR1 reads SNHLY; CDR2 reads FYNNEI. CDR3 bases: TGTGCCAGCAGTGTTAACATGGACAGGGACGAGCAGTACGTC. It translates to CASSVNMDRDEQYV.

The gene calls are TRBV13 and TRBJ1-4; D is uncertain. CDR3 length: 17 amino acids. V lost 5 bases and J 2 bases, leaving 18 bases between the germline ends. Germline CDR1 reads PRHDT; CDR2 reads FYEKMQ (reference sequence). This CDR3 reads CASSQATDPATNEKLFF. The CDR3 DNA reads as TGTGCCAGCAGCCAGGCCACCGACCCGGCGACTAATGAAAAACTGTTTTTT.

The sample holds many counts of this clonotype. The chain is built from TRBV7-9 and TRBJ1-3; D is undetermined. The CDR3 length is 14 residues. Per the germline V gene, CDR1 is SEHNR and CDR2 is FQNEAQ (reference sequence). Trimming left V 2 bases short and J 0 bases short, with 5 bases between. The CDR3 spells CASSLISSGNTIYF. Written as DNA, the CDR3 is TGTGCCAGCAGCTTAATCAGCTCTGGAAACACCATATATTTT.

This clonotype turned up a few times. The chain employs TRBV2 and TRBJ2-3; no clear D. V lost 1 base to trimming and J lost 0 bases, with 5 bases between them. Germline V gives CDR1 SNHLY, CDR2 FYNNEI. This CDR3 is built from 14 residues. CDR3 in amino acids: CASSEDTSTDTQYF. The CDR3 bases are TGTGCCAGCAGTGAAGACACTAGCACAGATACGCAGTATTTT. The entire variable domain, with the rest obtained from reference TRBV2 and TRBJ2-3, is as follows: EPEVTQTPSHQVTQMGQEVILRCVPISNHLYFYWYRQILGQKVEFLVSFYNNEISEKSEIFDDQFSVERPDGSNFTLKIRSTKLEDSAMYFCASSEDTSTDTQYFGPGTRLTVL.

DNA for the CDR3: TGTGCCACCAGCAGAGATCCGGGGGGAGTCAATCAGCCCCAGCATTTT. Amino acids: CATSRDPGGVNQPQHF. The gene calls are TRBV15 and TRBJ1-5, with D possibly matching TRBD1 (5 bases). Trimming removed 0 bases at V and 3 bases at J, with 12 bases between. Germline V gene lookup returns CDR1 LNHNV and CDR2 YYDKDF (reference sequence). The CDR3 totals 16 residues. Full variable domain (remainder filled in from reference TRBV15 and TRBJ1-5): DAMVIQNPRYQVTQFGKPVTLSCSQTLNHNVMYWYQQKSSQAPKLLFHYYDKDFNNEADTPDNFQSRRPNTSFCFLDIRSPGLGDTAMYLCATSRDPGGVNQPQHFGDGTRLSIL.

The chain is built from TRBV7-9 and TRBJ2-5; the D gene is possibly TRBD2 (6 bases). This CDR3 comprises 16 residues. Germline lookup yields CDR1 SEHNR and CDR2 FQNEAQ (reference sequence). Between the trimmed V and J ends, which lost 2 bases and 4 bases, there was a span of 17 bases. The DNA of the CDR3 is TGTGCCAGCAGCTTACTAACGACCGGGACTCTAGAGACCCAGTACTTC. Encoded protein: CASSLLTTGTLETQYF.